This T cell receptor beta chain emerged from a study of T cell responses to AZD1222 COVID-19 vaccine. Libraries were prepared by immunoSEQ multiplex PCR; TCRdb keeps only in-frame clonotypes and omits some of them. The table records 150,000 to 200,000 clones, under 95% of them present only once. The CDR3 covers 13 residues. Trimming took 1 base from V and 7 from J, leaving 8 bases between them. Germline-derived CDR1 and CDR2 are MGHRA and YSYEKL. Researchers grouped second doses given at about 4 or about 12 weeks into one pool. Study findings and constraints: Repertoires were sampled only after the peak T cell response. Clonal diversity may have been underestimated, and the donors were mostly white British, with more females than males. Dominant CD4 TCR responses targeted spike regions 160-218 and 743-854.

In regard to this clone: Its specificity is not known.

The source of this sequence is an adult who received the AZD1222 COVID-19 vaccine. The chain links TRBV4-1 to TRBJ2-1, with D unresolved. The source was peripheral blood, collected 28 days after the second AZD1222 dose. CDR3 amino acids: CASSQGAVNEQFF. The DNA of the CDR3 is TGCGCCAGCAGCCAAGGGGCGGTAAATGAGCAGTTCTTC.